The clone carrying this T cell receptor beta chain was recorded at least ten times. One entry per CDR3 protein results from TCRdb running MiXCR on the RT-PCR reads. The data hold hundreds of thousands of distinct CDR3 sequences, with approximately 14% observed a single time. These data come from a study of response to subunit inactivated influenza vaccine. The TCR was taken from a man aged 45-65 years who received an inactivated influenza vaccine. Sample: PBMCs from blood, taken roughly 12 days after vaccination.

The CDR3 loop is CASSFFWQETQYF. Here the CDR3 DNA reads TGTGCCAGCAGTTTCTTTTGGCAAGAGACCCAGTACTTC. The chain joins TRBV28 to TRBJ2-5; D is unresolved. The V and J ends lost 3 bases and 2 bases respectively, with 7 bases between them. The CDR3 covers 13 residues. Germline V gene sequence: CDR1 MDHEN, CDR2 SYDVKM.